The clone carrying this TCR beta chain counts as medium-sized. Its antigen is currently unknown. These data are taken from a study of liver allograft versus peripheral blood T cells. About the study: Transplanted livers held T cell receptor repertoires, and these were compared with repertoires in recipients' peripheral blood.

Overall study findings and caveats: According to reports, the T cell receptor repertoires inside liver allografts differed from those in peripheral blood.

TCRdb itself ran the reads through MiXCR, one entry per CDR3 protein. This repertoire shows fewer than 15,000 distinct CDR3 sequences, under 20% found once; its top ten account for about 2%. The TCR comes from a human patient who had a liver transplant. Some of the T cells might come from the graft donor.

The CDR3 loop reads CASSQTGGGGYTF. The CDR3 DNA is TGTGCCAGTAGTCAAACTGGCGGAGGTGGCTACACCTTC. The chain recombines TRBV19 with TRBJ1-2; D call uncertain. V was pared by 5 bases and J by 7 bases, with 14 bases between. Germline CDR1 and CDR2: LNHDA and SQIVND (reference sequence). The CDR3 runs 13 residues.